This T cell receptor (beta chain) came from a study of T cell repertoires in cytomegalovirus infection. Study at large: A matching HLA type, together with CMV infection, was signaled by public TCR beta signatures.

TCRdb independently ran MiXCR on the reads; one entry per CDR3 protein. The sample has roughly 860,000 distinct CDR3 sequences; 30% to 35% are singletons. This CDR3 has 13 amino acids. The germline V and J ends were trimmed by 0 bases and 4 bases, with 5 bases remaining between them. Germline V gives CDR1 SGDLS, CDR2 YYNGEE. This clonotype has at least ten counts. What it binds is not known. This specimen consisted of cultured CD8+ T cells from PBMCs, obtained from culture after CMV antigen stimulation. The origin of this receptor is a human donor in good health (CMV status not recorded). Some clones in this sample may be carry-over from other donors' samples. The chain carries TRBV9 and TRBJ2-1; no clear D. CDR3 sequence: CASSVEDYNEQFF. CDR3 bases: TGTGCCAGCAGCGTAGAGGATTACAATGAGCAGTTCTTC. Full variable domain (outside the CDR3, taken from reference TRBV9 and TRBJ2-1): DSGVTQTPKHLITATGQRVTLRCSPRSGDLSVYWYQQSLDQGLQFLIQYYNGEERAKGNILERFSAQQFPDLHSELNLSSLELGDSALYFCASSVEDYNEQFFGPGTRLTVL.